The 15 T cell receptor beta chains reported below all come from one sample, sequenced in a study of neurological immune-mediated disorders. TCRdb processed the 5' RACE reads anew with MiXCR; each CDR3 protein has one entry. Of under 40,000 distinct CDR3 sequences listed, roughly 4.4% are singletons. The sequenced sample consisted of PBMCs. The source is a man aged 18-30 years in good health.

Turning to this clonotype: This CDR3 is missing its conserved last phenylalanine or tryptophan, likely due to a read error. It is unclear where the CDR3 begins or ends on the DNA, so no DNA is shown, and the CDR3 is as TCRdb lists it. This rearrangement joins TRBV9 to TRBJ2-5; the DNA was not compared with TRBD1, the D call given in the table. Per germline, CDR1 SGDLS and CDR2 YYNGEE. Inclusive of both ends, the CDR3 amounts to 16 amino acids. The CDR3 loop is CASSLTGRTSPLHFGN.

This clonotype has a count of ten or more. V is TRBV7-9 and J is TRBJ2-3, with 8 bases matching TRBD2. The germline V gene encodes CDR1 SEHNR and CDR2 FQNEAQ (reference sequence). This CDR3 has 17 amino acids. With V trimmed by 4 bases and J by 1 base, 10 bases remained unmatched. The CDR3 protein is CASSSKVTSGGTDTQYF. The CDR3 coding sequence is TGTGCCAGCAGCTCAAAGGTCACTAGCGGAGGCACAGATACGCAGTATTTT.

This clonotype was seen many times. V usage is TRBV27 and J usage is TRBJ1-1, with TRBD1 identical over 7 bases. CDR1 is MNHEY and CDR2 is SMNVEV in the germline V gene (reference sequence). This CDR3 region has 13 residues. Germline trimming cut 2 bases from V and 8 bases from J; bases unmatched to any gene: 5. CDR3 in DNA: TGTGCCAGCAGTTTACTCCAACAGGGGGAAGCTTTCTTT. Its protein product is CASSLLQQGEAFF.

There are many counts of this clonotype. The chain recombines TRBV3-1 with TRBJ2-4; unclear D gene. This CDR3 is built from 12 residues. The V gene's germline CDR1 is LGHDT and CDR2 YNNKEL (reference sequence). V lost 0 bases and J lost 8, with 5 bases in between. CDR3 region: CASSQEGYIQYF. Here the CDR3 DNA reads TGTGCCAGCAGCCAAGAGGGTTACATTCAGTACTTC.

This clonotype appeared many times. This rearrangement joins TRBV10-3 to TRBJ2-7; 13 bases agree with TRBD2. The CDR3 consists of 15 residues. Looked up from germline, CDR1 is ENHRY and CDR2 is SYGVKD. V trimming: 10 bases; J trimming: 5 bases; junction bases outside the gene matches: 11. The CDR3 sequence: CANSGGLAGLNEQYF. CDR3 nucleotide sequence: TGTGCCAATAGTGGGGGACTAGCGGGGCTAAACGAGCAGTACTTC.

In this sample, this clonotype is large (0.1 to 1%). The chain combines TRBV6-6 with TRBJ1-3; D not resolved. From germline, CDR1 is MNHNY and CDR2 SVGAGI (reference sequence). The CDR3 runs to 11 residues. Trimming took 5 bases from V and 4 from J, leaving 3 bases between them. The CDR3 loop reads CASSIGNTIYF. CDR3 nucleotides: TGTGCCAGCAGTATAGGAAACACCATATATTTT.

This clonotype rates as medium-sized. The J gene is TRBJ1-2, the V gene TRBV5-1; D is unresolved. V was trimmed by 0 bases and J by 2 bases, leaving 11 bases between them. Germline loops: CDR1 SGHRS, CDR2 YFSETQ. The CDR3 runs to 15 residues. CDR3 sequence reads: CASSLEDGGNYGYTF. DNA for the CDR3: TGCGCCAGCAGCTTGGAGGACGGAGGGAACTATGGCTACACCTTC. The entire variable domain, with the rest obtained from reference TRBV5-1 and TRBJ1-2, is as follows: KAGVTQTPRYLIKTRGQQVTLSCSPISGHRSVSWYQQTPGQGLQFLFEYFSETQRNKGNFPGRFSGRQFSNSRSEMNVSTLELGDSALYLCASSLEDGGNYGYTFGSGTRLTVV.

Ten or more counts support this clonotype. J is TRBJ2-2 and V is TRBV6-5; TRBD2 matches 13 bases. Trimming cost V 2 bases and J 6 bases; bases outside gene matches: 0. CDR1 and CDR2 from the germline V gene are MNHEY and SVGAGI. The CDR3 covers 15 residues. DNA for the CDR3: TGTGCCAGCAGTTACGGGACTAGCGGGGCCGGGGAGCTGTTTTTT. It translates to CASSYGTSGAGELFF.

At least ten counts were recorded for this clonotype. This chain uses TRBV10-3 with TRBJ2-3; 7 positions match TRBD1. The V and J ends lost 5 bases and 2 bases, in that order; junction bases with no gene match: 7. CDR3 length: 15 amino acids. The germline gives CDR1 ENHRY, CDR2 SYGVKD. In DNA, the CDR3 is TGTGCCATCAGTTCGGGACAGCACGACACAGATACGCAGTATTTT. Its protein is CAISSGQHDTDTQYF.

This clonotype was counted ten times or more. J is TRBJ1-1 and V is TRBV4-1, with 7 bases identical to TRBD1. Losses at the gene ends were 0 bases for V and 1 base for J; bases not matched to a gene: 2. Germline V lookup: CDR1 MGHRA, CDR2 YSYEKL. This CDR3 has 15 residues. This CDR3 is CASSQDPGGNTEAFF. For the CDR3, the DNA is TGCGCCAGCAGCCAAGACCCAGGGGGGAACACTGAAGCTTTCTTT.

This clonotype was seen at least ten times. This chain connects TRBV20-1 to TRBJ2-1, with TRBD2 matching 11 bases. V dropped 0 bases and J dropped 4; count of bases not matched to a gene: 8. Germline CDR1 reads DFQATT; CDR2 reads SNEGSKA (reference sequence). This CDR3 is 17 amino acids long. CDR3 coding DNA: TGCAGTGCTAGAGAGGTACTAGCGGGGGTCATGTACAATGAGCAGTTCTTC. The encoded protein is CSAREVLAGVMYNEQFF.

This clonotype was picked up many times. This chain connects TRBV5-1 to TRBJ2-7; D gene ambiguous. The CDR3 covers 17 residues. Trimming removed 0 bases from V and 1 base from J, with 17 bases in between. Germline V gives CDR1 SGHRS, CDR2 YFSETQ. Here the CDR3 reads CASSLDVPTAASYEQYF. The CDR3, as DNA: TGCGCCAGCAGCTTGGATGTGCCTACGGCAGCATCCTACGAGCAGTACTTC.

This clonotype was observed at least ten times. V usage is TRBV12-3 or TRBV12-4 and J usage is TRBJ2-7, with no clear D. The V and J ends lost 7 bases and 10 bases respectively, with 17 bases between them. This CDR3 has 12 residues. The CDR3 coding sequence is TGTGCCAGCACAGAAGAGCCCCGGGTTCAGTACTTC. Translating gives CASTEEPRVQYF.

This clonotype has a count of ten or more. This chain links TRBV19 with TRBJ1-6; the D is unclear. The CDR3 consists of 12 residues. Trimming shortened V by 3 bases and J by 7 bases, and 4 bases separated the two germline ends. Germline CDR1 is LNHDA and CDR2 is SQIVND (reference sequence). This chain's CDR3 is CASSMENSPLHF. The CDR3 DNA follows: TGTGCCAGTAGTATGGAGAATTCACCCCTCCACTTT.

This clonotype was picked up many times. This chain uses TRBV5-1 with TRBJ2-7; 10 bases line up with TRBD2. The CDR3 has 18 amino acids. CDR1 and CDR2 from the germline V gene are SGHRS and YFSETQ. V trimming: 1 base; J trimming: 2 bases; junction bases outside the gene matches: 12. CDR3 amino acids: CASSLMTPGLATPYEQYF. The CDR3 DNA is TGCGCCAGCAGCTTGATGACCCCGGGACTAGCGACCCCCTACGAGCAGTACTTC.